Each of the 21 T cell receptor beta chains below was sequenced from the same sample in a study of T cell changes during pregnancy in multiple sclerosis. The table came from immunoSEQ multiplex PCR; TCRdb's copy has only in-frame clones and leaves some out. The table includes approximately 40,000 clones, approximately 90% detected once. Material: CD4+ T cells from peripheral blood mononuclear cells, obtained in the first trimester of pregnancy. The receptors come from a female donor with multiple sclerosis, enrolled in a pregnancy study.

This rearrangement joins TRBV9 to TRBJ2-7; the D gene is possibly TRBD2 (5 bases). CDR3 size: 15 residues. V shed 2 bases and J shed 0 bases, with 12 bases lying between them. CDR1 is SGDLS, CDR2 YYNGEE, per germline. The CDR3 spells CASSVSSGNSYEQYF. The CDR3 nucleotides read TGTGCCAGCAGCGTTTCCAGCGGAAACTCCTACGAGCAGTACTTC.

The V call is TRBV12-5, the J call TRBJ2-3, with 8 bases fitting TRBD2. The CDR3 covers 15 residues. The junction had 6 bases not matched to a gene; V was cut back by 6 bases and J by 1 base. The germline V gene encodes CDR1 LGHNT and CDR2 FRNRAP. CDR3 sequence: CASGTGLAGTDTQYF. DNA of the CDR3: TGTGCTAGTGGAACCGGACTAGCCGGCACAGATACGCAGTATTTT.

The chain recombines TRBV28 with TRBJ2-7, with 9 bases fitting TRBD1. The ends lost 4 bases at V and 5 bases at J; junction bases unmatched: 6. CDR3 size: 14 residues. Germline V lookup: CDR1 MDHEN, CDR2 SYDVKM. CDR3 in DNA: TGTGCCAGCAGTTCACAGGGGGCGCTTAACGAGCAGTACTTC. This encodes CASSSQGALNEQYF.

The sample holds one count of this clone. This chain links TRBV19 with TRBJ1-1; 9 bases align to TRBD1. Germline CDR1 is LNHDA and CDR2 is SQIVND (reference sequence). V dropped 9 bases and J dropped 4; count of bases not matched to a gene: 3. CDR3 size: 12 residues. CDR3 protein: CASRDRVTEAFF. CDR3 nucleotides: TGTGCCAGCCGGGACAGGGTCACTGAAGCTTTCTTT. The full variable domain, with the rest looked up from reference TRBV19 and TRBJ1-1, is DGGITQSPKYLFRKEGQNVTLSCEQNLNHDAMYWYRQDPGQGLRLIYYSQIVNDFQKGDIAEGYSVSREKKESFPLTVTSAQKNPTAFYLCASRDRVTEAFFGQGTRLTVV.

This clone showed up just once. This sequence joins TRBV5-1 and TRBJ2-7; maybe TRBD2 (6 bases). CDR1 SGHRS and CDR2 YFSETQ come from the germline V gene. The CDR3 consists of 14 residues. The V gene lost 4 bases and the J gene lost 6 bases, with 17 bases spanning the gap. The CDR3 sequence is CASSAGDFGGEQYF. CDR3 sequence (DNA): TGCGCCAGCAGCGCCGGGGACTTTGGGGGCGAGCAGTACTTC.

The chain carries TRBV5-4 and TRBJ1-6; D unresolved. The germline gives CDR1 SGHNT, CDR2 YYREEE (reference sequence). The V end lost 3 bases, the J end lost 6 bases, and 19 bases lay between the germline ends. The CDR3 is made up of 17 amino acids. The CDR3 sequence is CASSSAGDHHPNSPLHF. CDR3 in DNA: TGTGCCAGCAGCTCAGCCGGAGACCATCACCCTAATTCACCCCTCCACTTT.

The chain recombines TRBV5-1 with TRBJ2-1; D might be TRBD1 (5 bases). Looked up from germline, CDR1 is SGHRS and CDR2 is YFSETQ. V shed 1 base and J shed 4 bases, with 15 bases lying between them. This CDR3 has 16 amino acids. The CDR3 DNA reads as TGCGCCAGCAGCTTGCGGAGCCAGGGTGGTTACAATGAGCAGTTCTTC. Residues: CASSLRSQGGYNEQFF. Complete variable domain (other parts from reference TRBV5-1 and TRBJ2-1): KAGVTQTPRYLIKTRGQQVTLSCSPISGHRSVSWYQQTPGQGLQFLFEYFSETQRNKGNFPGRFSGRQFSNSRSEMNVSTLELGDSALYLCASSLRSQGGYNEQFFGPGTRLTVL.

The chain uses TRBV9 and TRBJ1-6; 10 bases are shared with TRBD1. V trimming: 3 bases; J trimming: 6 bases; junction bases outside the gene matches: 9. CDR3 length: 17 amino acids. CDR1 is SGDLS, CDR2 YYNGEE, per germline. CDR3 bases: TGTGCCAGCAGCGGAGGGACAGGGGATTCGGTTAATTCACCCCTCCACTTT. It specifies CASSGGTGDSVNSPLHF.

The V call is TRBV19, the J call TRBJ2-1; 10 bases line up with TRBD2. Germline values: CDR1 LNHDA, CDR2 SQIVND (reference sequence). V dropped 1 base and J dropped 5; count of bases not matched to a gene: 2. This CDR3 has 15 amino acids. In nucleotides, the CDR3 is TGTGCCAGTAGTATAGGCCTAGCGGGAGACAATGAGCAGTTCTTC. Amino acids: CASSIGLAGDNEQFF.

The chain employs TRBV28 and TRBJ1-1; 9 bases agree with TRBD1. V lost 2 bases to trimming and J lost 3 bases; unmatched junction nucleotides: 4. Per germline, CDR1 MDHEN and CDR2 SYDVKM. CDR3 length: 15 amino acids. The DNA of the CDR3 is TGTGCCAGCAGTTTACCGGGACAGGGTTACACTGAAGCTTTCTTT. Translation gives CASSLPGQGYTEAFF.

A single count supports this clone. J is TRBJ2-5 and V is TRBV5-1; 9 bases map to TRBD1. This CDR3 is built from 14 residues. The V gene's germline CDR1 is SGHRS and CDR2 YFSETQ. The junction had 6 bases not matched to a gene; V was cut back by 6 bases and J by 3 bases. The CDR3 nucleotides read TGCGCCAGCATGGGACAGGGCCTAGAAGAGACCCAGTACTTC. Amino acids: CASMGQGLEETQYF. Filled out from reference TRBV5-1 and TRBJ2-5, the complete variable domain reads KAGVTQTPRYLIKTRGQQVTLSCSPISGHRSVSWYQQTPGQGLQFLFEYFSETQRNKGNFPGRFSGRQFSNSRSEMNVSTLELGDSALYLCASMGQGLEETQYFGPGTRLLVL.

The chain employs TRBV9 and TRBJ2-1; D call uncertain. Germline assignment: CDR1 SGDLS and CDR2 YYNGEE. The CDR3 loop spans 12 amino acids. Trimming left V 4 bases short and J 8 bases short, with 10 bases between. In DNA form, the CDR3 reads TGTGCCAGCAGCCCCGAGTTGGATGAGCAGTTCTTC. It codes for CASSPELDEQFF.

V gene TRBV5-1 combines with J gene TRBJ1-1; 9 bases are shared with TRBD1. V was pared by 4 bases and J by 3 bases, with 7 bases of the junction left unmatched. This CDR3 comprises 15 residues. Germline CDR1 reads SGHRS; CDR2 reads YFSETQ. DNA for the CDR3: TGCGCCAGCAGCCTCCAACAGGGGGCCCACACTGAAGCTTTCTTT. It codes for CASSLQQGAHTEAFF. Full variable domain (remainder filled in from reference TRBV5-1 and TRBJ1-1): KAGVTQTPRYLIKTRGQQVTLSCSPISGHRSVSWYQQTPGQGLQFLFEYFSETQRNKGNFPGRFSGRQFSNSRSEMNVSTLELGDSALYLCASSLQQGAHTEAFFGQGTRLTVV.

About this clone: The sample holds other DNA sequences that translate to the same CDR3. CDR3 DNA sequence: TGTGCCAGTAGGGCCTCCAGGGGTTCCGCGGATCAGCCCCAGCATTTT. Translated, it gives CASRASRGSADQPQHF. This chain links TRBV19 with TRBJ1-5, with D tentatively TRBD1 (6 bases). Trimming pared 6 bases from V and 5 bases from J, leaving 20 bases between. The CDR3 runs 16 residues. Germline CDR1 LNHDA, CDR2 SQIVND (reference sequence).

The gene calls are TRBV19 and TRBJ2-3; D unresolved. Germline loops: CDR1 LNHDA, CDR2 SQIVND (reference sequence). This CDR3 region has 14 residues. The V end lost 1 base, the J end lost 2 bases, and 7 bases lay between the germline ends. The CDR3 region is CASSIGTTTDTQYF. The CDR3 coding sequence is TGTGCCAGTAGTATAGGAACTACCACAGATACGCAGTATTTT.

This clone was detected a few times. The chain is built from TRBV19 and TRBJ2-1; 12 positions match TRBD2. The junction had 7 bases not matched to a gene; V was cut back by 6 bases and J by 10 bases. The CDR3 runs to 14 residues. Germline loops: CDR1 LNHDA, CDR2 SQIVND (reference sequence). CDR3 sequence: CASSRLAGEGEQFF. The CDR3 DNA reads TGTGCCAGTAGCCGACTAGCGGGAGAAGGGGAGCAGTTCTTC.

The chain carries TRBV25-1 and TRBJ2-3; a possible D gene is TRBD1 (6 bases). Per the germline V gene, CDR1 is MGHDK and CDR2 is SYGVNS. V was trimmed by 4 bases and J by 5 bases, leaving 19 bases between them. The CDR3 runs 16 residues. In DNA, the CDR3 is TGTGCCAGCAGTGGGACAGAGCATACAGGTGGAGATACGCAGTATTTT. Residues: CASSGTEHTGGDTQYF.

The chain uses TRBV19 and TRBJ2-3; possibly TRBD1 for D (6 bases). There are 13 residues in the CDR3. V dropped 2 bases and J dropped 3 bases, with 6 bases sitting between them. Germline V gene lookup returns CDR1 LNHDA and CDR2 SQIVND (reference sequence). Here the CDR3 reads CASSIQGTDTQYF. CDR3 DNA sequence: TGTGCCAGTAGTATACAGGGGACAGATACGCAGTATTTT.

The J gene is TRBJ2-2, the V gene TRBV6-1; a possible D gene is TRBD2 (5 bases). This CDR3 is 14 amino acids long. The V end was cut by 7 bases, the J end by 4 bases, with 13 bases between. Germline V gene sequence: CDR1 MNHNS, CDR2 SASEGT. In DNA form, the CDR3 reads TGTGCCAGCACTCGAGGGCTCAGCACCGGGGAGCTGTTTTTT. Residues: CASTRGLSTGELFF.

The chain is built from TRBV6-5 and TRBJ2-1; perhaps TRBD2 as D (5 bases). Germline CDR1 and CDR2: MNHEY and SVGAGI. The V and J ends lost 5 bases and 7 bases respectively, with 15 bases between them. The CDR3 has 14 residues. CDR3 residues: CASSPAGISNEQFF. The CDR3, as DNA: TGTGCCAGCAGTCCCGCGGGCATATCTAATGAGCAGTTCTTC.

The CDR3 DNA is TGTGCCTGGAGTGGAAGGGGCTACGAGCAGTACTTC. This encodes CAWSGRGYEQYF. The chain links TRBV30 to TRBJ2-7, with D tentatively TRBD1 (5 bases). CDR1 GTSNPN and CDR2 SVGIG come from the germline V gene (reference sequence). This CDR3 region has 12 residues. V was clipped by 1 base and J by 3 bases, with 7 bases between them.